A selection of T cell receptor beta chains follows, all from one sample in a study of T cell responses to AZD1222 COVID-19 vaccine. The table came from immunoSEQ multiplex PCR; TCRdb's copy has only in-frame clones and leaves some out. In the table there are 140,000 to 150,000 clones, less than 95% of which are singletons. The sample was peripheral blood, taken 28 days after the second dose of the MenACWY control vaccine. The source of these receptors is an adult who received the MenACWY meningococcal vaccine as a control. Each CDR3 is given with its conserved first and last residue. The D gene is left open where the match is weak. The listing skips clone size in some rows; elsewhere it reads once, few, many or a size class.

TRBV19	NA	NA	TRBJ1-4	TGTGCCAGTAGTATGGTCCTTACAGGGCATGAAAAACTGTTTTTT	CASSMVLTGHEKLFF
TRBV29-1	NA	NA	TRBJ1-2	TGCAGCGTTGAATATACAGGCTTCGGCTACACCTTC	CSVEYTGFGYTF
TRBV5-1	NA	NA	TRBJ2-7	TGCGCCAGCAGCTTGGGCGGGATCGCCTACGAGCAGTACTTC	CASSLGGIAYEQYF
TRBV6-4	NA	NA	TRBJ2-7	TGTGCCAGCAGGGACCGTGTAGAGCAGTACTTC	CASRDRVEQYF
TRBV11-2	NA	NA	TRBJ2-7	TGTGCCAGCAGCTTAGCCTCGGGGATCAGGAGCTACGAGCAGTACTTC	CASSLASGIRSYEQYF
TRBV6-4	TRBD1	NA	TRBJ2-3	TGTGCCAGCAGCGGACAGGGGGAAGGCACAGATACGCAGTATTTT	CASSGQGEGTDTQYF
TRBV29-1	NA	NA	TRBJ1-1	TGCAGCGGTGGCCTGGGGCTAGGTACTGAAGCTTTCTTT	CSGGLGLGTEAFF
TRBV2	NA	once	TRBJ2-5	TGTGCCAGCACCACAACCGGCCGAAAAGAGACCCAGTACTTC	CASTTTGRKETQYF
TRBV19	NA	NA	TRBJ2-3	TGTGCCAGTAGTGGGAAGGGGTTCACGCAGTATTTT	CASSGKGFTQYF
TRBV5-4	NA	NA	TRBJ1-3	TGTGCCAGCAGCTTGGGGGGCTACAGGGACTTAGCAAACACCATATATTTT	CASSLGGYRDLANTIYF
TRBV29-1	TRBD1	NA	TRBJ2-3	TGCAGCGTCCCGGGACAGGGTCTTACAGATACGCAGTATTTT	CSVPGQGLTDTQYF
TRBV19	NA	few	TRBJ1-2	TGTGCCAGTAGTATCAGAATTTCCGCCTATGGCTACACCTTC	CASSIRISAYGYTF
TRBV12-3/TRBV12-4	NA	once	TRBJ2-1	TGTGCCAGCAGCCCTCCTTCGGGGAATGAGCAGTTCTTC	CASSPPSGNEQFF
TRBV19	NA	NA	TRBJ1-2	TGTGCCAGTAGTAACGGGCAGGGATTTTATGGCTACACCTTC	CASSNGQGFYGYTF
TRBV12-2	NA	NA	TRBJ1-5	TGTGCAAGTCGCTCAGAGGATCGGGACAGCGATCAGCCCCAGCATTTT	CASRSEDRDSDQPQHF
TRBV5-1	NA	NA	TRBJ2-3	TGCGCCAGCAGCCCCTTCACAGATACGCAGTATTTT	CASSPFTDTQYF
TRBV3-1/TRBV3-2	NA	NA	TRBJ2-5	TGTGCCAGCAGCCCAACAGGTCTCCAAGAGACCCAGTACTTC	CASSPTGLQETQYF
TRBV27	NA	NA	TRBJ2-1	TGTGCCAGCAGTTTAATGGTCGGCAATGAGCAGTTCTTC	CASSLMVGNEQFF
TRBV5-1	NA	NA	TRBJ1-6	TGCGCCAGCAGCTTGGACTCTAAGGGTTCACCCCTCCACTTT	CASSLDSKGSPLHF
TRBV10-3	NA	once	TRBJ2-2	TGTGCCATCAGCCTCGACAGGAGCACCGGGGAGCTGTTTTTT	CAISLDRSTGELFF
TRBV28	TRBD2	NA	TRBJ2-5	TGTGCCAGCACGAGGGACATTTGGCTAGCGGGGGACACCCTAGAGACCCAGTACTTC	CASTRDIWLAGDTLETQYF
TRBV11-2	TRBD1	NA	TRBJ2-7	TGTGCCAGCAGCTTAGCGACAGGGCCTACCTACGAGCAGTACTTC	CASSLATGPTYEQYF
TRBV3-1/TRBV3-2	NA	NA	TRBJ2-6	TGTGCCAGCAGCTCACCCGGGAAGGATCTGCCTGGGGCCAACGTCCTGACTTTC	CASSSPGKDLPGANVLTF
TRBV7-3	NA	NA	TRBJ2-1	TGTGCCAGCAGCTTGGCCGTTTACAATGAGCAGTTCTTC	CASSLAVYNEQFF
TRBV30	NA	NA	TRBJ1-2	TGTGCCTGCCCGGGCGGGTATGGCTACACCTTC	CACPGGYGYTF
TRBV20-1	NA	NA	TRBJ2-7	TGCAGTGCTAGTGCCAATAGCTACGAGCAGTACTTC	CSASANSYEQYF
TRBV12-3/TRBV12-4	NA	NA	TRBJ1-1	TGTGCCAGCAGTCCCATGGGGAACACTGAAGCTTTCTTT	CASSPMGNTEAFF
TRBV5-3	TRBD1	NA	TRBJ1-4	TGTGCCAGAAGCGCGGGACAGGGACAGGAAAAACTGTTTTTT	CARSAGQGQEKLFF
TRBV6-5	NA	NA	TRBJ2-3	TGTGCCAGCAACAGACAGGCCTTTGCAGATACGCAGTATTTT	CASNRQAFADTQYF
TRBV19	NA	NA	TRBJ2-7	TGTGCCAGTAGTGGAATTTTTGGCAGGGACTACGAGCAGTACTTC	CASSGIFGRDYEQYF
TRBV6-2/TRBV6-3	NA	NA	TRBJ2-3	TGTGCCAGCACCCCGGACAGCGCTAGCACAGATACGCAGTATTTT	CASTPDSASTDTQYF
TRBV11-3	NA	once	TRBJ2-5	TGTGCCAGCAGCTTAGATCGGGGAGGGACCCAGTACTTC	CASSLDRGGTQYF
TRBV19	TRBD2	NA	TRBJ2-3	TGTGCCAGTAGTATGGGACTAGCGGGAGTCACAGATACGCAGTATTTT	CASSMGLAGVTDTQYF
TRBV5-6	NA	NA	TRBJ2-3	TGTGCCAGCAGCTTGGTTTGGGGGGGGCGCACAGATACGCAGTATTTT	CASSLVWGGRTDTQYF
TRBV6-2/TRBV6-3	NA	NA	TRBJ2-3	TGTGCCAGCAGTTACTTTCAGCAGCTAGCGAACACAGATACGCAGTATTTT	CASSYFQQLANTDTQYF
TRBV11-3	TRBD1	NA	TRBJ2-3	TGTGCCAGCAGCTTGACAGGGGGCGGACTAAGCACAGATACGCAGTATTTT	CASSLTGGGLSTDTQYF
TRBV7-2	TRBD2	NA	TRBJ2-2	TGTGCCAGCAGCTTAGTACTAGCGGGGGCCGGGGAGCTGTTTTTT	CASSLVLAGAGELFF